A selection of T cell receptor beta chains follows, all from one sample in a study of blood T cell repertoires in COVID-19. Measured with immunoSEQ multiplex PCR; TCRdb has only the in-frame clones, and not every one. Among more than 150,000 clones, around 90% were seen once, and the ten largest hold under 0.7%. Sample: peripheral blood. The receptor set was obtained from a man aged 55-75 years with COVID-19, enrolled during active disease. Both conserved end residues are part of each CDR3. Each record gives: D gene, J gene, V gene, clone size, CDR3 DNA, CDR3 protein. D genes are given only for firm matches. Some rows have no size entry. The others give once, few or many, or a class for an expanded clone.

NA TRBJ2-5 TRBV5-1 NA TGCGCCAGCAGCCCAGGACACATTCAAGAGACCCAGTACTTC CASSPGHIQETQYF
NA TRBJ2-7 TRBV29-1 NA TGCAGCGCCCGGGACTACGAGCAGTACTTC CSARDYEQYF
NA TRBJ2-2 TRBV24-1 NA TGTGCCACCAGTGATCCGACCACAGGGTCCACCGGGGAGCTGTTTTTT CATSDPTTGSTGELFF
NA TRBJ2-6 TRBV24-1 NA TGTGCCACCAGTGTAACAACCGGGAGATCTGGGGCCAACGTCCTGACTTTC CATSVTTGRSGANVLTF
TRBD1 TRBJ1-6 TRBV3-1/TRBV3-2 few TGTGCCAGCAGCCCCGGGGACAGTAATTCACCCCTCCACTTT CASSPGDSNSPLHF
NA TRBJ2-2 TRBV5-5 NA TGTGCCAGCAAACCCTCGCGGACAGCTAACACCGGGGAGCTGTTTTTT CASKPSRTANTGELFF
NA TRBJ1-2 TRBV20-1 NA TGCAGTGCTGGGGGGTTGAGCTACACCTTC CSAGGLSYTF
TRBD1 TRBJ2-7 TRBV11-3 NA TGTGCCAGCAGCACAGACAGGGCTTCGCGGGAGCAGTACTTC CASSTDRASREQYF
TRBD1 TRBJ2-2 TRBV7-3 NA TGTGCCAGCAGCCCCCGGACAGGGGTGGGAACCGGGGAGCTGTTTTTT CASSPRTGVGTGELFF
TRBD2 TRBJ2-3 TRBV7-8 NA TGTGCCAGCAGCGGACTACTAGCTAGCGGGGGGACAGATACGCAGTATTTT CASSGLLASGGTDTQYF
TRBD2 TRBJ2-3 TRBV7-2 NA TGTGCCAGCAGCCGGACTAGCGGAGGGGAGACAGATACGCAGTATTTT CASSRTSGGETDTQYF
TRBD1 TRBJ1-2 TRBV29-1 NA TGCAGCGTTCAGGGGGCTAACTATGGCTACACCTTC CSVQGANYGYTF
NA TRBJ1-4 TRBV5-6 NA TGTGCCAGCAGCCGGGCTCAGGGACTCGGAAATGAAAAACTGTTTTTT CASSRAQGLGNEKLFF
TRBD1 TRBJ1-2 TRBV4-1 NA TGCGCCAGCAGCCAAGGATGGGACAGGGACAACTATGGCTACACCTTC CASSQGWDRDNYGYTF
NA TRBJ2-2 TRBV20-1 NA TGCAGTGCTAGTTACAGGGCCAACACCGGGGAGCTGTTTTTT CSASYRANTGELFF
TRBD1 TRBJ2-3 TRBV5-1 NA TGCGCCAGCAGCACGGGACAGGGAACAGATACGCAGTATTTT CASSTGQGTDTQYF
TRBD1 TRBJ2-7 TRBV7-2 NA TGTGCCAGCTCCCGGGACAGGACCTACGAGCAGTACTTC CASSRDRTYEQYF
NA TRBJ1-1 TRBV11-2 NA TGTGCCAGCAGCTCGTCCACTGAAGCTTTCTTT CASSSSTEAFF
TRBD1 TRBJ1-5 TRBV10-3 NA TGTGCCATCAGTGAGCGGGGGACAGACAATCAGCCCCAGCATTTT CAISERGTDNQPQHF
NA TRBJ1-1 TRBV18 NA TGTGCCAGCTCACCTAATGAACATAACACTGAAGCTTTCTTT CASSPNEHNTEAFF
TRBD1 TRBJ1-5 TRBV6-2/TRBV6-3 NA TGTGCCAGCAGTTACGGGACAGGGGGCGACAATCAGCCCCAGCATTTT CASSYGTGGDNQPQHF
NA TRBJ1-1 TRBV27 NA TGTGCCAGCAGACAACCGTCGGGAGGGGGCACTGAAGCTTTCTTT CASRQPSGGGTEAFF
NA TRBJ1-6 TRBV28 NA TGTGCCAGCAGCAACCTAGATGGTAGCAGCTCCTATAATTCACCCCTCCACTTT CASSNLDGSSSYNSPLHF
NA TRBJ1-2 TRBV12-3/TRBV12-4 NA TGTGCCAGCAGTGAGGTAAACAACTATGGCTACACCTTC CASSEVNNYGYTF
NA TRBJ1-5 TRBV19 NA TGTGCCAGTAGACGAGAGGGTATAGGCAATCAGCCCCAGCATTTT CASRREGIGNQPQHF
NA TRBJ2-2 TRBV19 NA TGTGCCAGTACCAGGGCAGTCTACACCGGGGAGCTGTTTTTT CASTRAVYTGELFF
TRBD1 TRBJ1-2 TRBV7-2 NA TGTGCCAGCAGCGTAGACAGGGCCTTATATGGCTACACCTTC CASSVDRALYGYTF
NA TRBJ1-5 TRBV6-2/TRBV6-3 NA TGTGCCAGCAGTTATGTCACTGGGCGAGTATACGATCAGCCCCAGCATTTT CASSYVTGRVYDQPQHF
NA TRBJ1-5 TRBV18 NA TGTGCCAGCTCACCCGGGGGGGTATCTTTTCAGCCCCAGCATTTT CASSPGGVSFQPQHF
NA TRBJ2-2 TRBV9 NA TGTGCCAGCAGCGTCTTAGGAGGTGGCGGGGAGCTGTTTTTT CASSVLGGGGELFF
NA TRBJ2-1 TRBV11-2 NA TGTGCCAGCAGCTTAGGTGGACACGGCGTAGTAGAGCAGTTCTTC CASSLGGHGVVEQFF
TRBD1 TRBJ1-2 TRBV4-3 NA TGCGCCAGCAGCCCCGGGACAGGGAACTATGGCTACACCTTC CASSPGTGNYGYTF
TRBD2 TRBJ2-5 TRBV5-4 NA TGTGCCAGCAGCTTGTCTACGCTGGCGGGGGGCCAAGAGACCCAGTACTTC CASSLSTLAGGQETQYF
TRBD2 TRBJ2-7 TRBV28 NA TGTGCCATTACTAGCGGGCGGAGTTACGAGCAGTACTTC CAITSGRSYEQYF
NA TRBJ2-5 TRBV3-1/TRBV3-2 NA TGTGCCAGCAGCCAACCTAACCAAGAGACCCAGTACTTC CASSQPNQETQYF
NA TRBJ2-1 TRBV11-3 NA TGTGCCAGCAGCCGGGGGGATGGGCTGGGGGCTGAGCAGTTCTTC CASSRGDGLGAEQFF
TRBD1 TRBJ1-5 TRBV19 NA TGTGCCAGTAGTACTACATCCGGGACAGGGCGAGGCAATCAGCCCCAGCATTTT CASSTTSGTGRGNQPQHF
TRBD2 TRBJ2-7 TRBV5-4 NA TGTGCCAGCAGCTTGGATACTAGCGGGAGTTATGAGCAGTACTTC CASSLDTSGSYEQYF
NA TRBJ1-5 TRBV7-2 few TGTGCCAGCAGCTTGGGCAGGGGTAATCAGCCCCAGCATTTT CASSLGRGNQPQHF
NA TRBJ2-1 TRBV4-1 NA TGCGCCAGCAGCCCCCACCCGCCGGGACTCTCCTACAATGAGCAGTTCTTC CASSPHPPGLSYNEQFF
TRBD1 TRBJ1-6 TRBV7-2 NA TGTGCCAGCGGACTAAGGGACAGATCCAATTCACCCCTCCACTTT CASGLRDRSNSPLHF
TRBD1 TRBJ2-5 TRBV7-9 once TGTGCCAGCAGCTCCGACAGGGCAGTGGGGGCCCAGTACTTC CASSSDRAVGAQYF
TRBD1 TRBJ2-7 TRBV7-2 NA TGTGCCAGCAGCCCAGCCCCGACAGGGGGGTTTGTCGAGCAGTACTTC CASSPAPTGGFVEQYF
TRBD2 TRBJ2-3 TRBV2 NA TGTGCCAGCAGCCTCAGGTCTAGCGGGGGGGCAGATACGCAGTATTTT CASSLRSSGGADTQYF
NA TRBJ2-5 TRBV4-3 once TGCGCCAGCAGCCATCTCACCCAGCAAGAGACCCAGTACTTC CASSHLTQQETQYF
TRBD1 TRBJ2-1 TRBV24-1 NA TGTGCCACCTCGTCGGACAGGGGGAATGAGCAGTTCTTC CATSSDRGNEQFF
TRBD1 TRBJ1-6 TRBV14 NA TGTGCCAGCAGCCAACACAGGGGTATGAGCTATAATTCACCCCTCCACTTT CASSQHRGMSYNSPLHF
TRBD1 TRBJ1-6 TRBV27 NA TGTGCCAGCAGTTTAGATGGACAGGTCGTAGGGTCACCCCTCCACTTT CASSLDGQVVGSPLHF